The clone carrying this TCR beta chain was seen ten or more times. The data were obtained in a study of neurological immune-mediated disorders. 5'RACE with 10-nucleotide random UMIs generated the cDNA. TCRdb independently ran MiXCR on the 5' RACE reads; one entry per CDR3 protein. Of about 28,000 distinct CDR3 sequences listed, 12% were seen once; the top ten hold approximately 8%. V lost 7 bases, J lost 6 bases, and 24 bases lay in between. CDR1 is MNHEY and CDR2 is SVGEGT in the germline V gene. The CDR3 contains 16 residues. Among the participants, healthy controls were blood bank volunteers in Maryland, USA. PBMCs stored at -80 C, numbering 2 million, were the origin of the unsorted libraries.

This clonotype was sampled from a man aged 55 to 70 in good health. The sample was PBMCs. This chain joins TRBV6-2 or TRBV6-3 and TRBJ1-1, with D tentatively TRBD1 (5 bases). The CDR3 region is CASTHLPQGPAAEAFF. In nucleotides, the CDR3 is TGTGCCAGCACCCACCTCCCCCAGGGCCCCGCGGCTGAAGCTTTCTTT.